The 28 T cell receptor beta chains below come from one sample, sequenced in a study of T cells expressing NK-cell markers. TCRdb re-called the 5' RACE reads; every CDR3 protein appears as one record, without DNA. This sample's table has around 550,000 distinct CDR3 sequences. Material for sequencing was blood T cells: a sorted CD56 or NKG2C T cell subset, CD4+ or CD8+ T cells, or bulk PBMC T cells (not recorded which). These receptors all stem from a man younger than 35 in good health.

This CDR3 reads CASSRGRSEETQYF. The chain links TRBV7-8 to TRBJ2-5; TCRdb gives TRBD1 as the D gene, but with no DNA this cannot be confirmed. Germline CDR1 and CDR2: SGHVS and FQNEAQ. This CDR3 spans 14 amino acids.

Here the CDR3 reads CASSPGRAYQETQYF. The chain links TRBV18 to TRBJ2-5; TCRdb's D call, TRBD2, is unchecked because there is no DNA. Germline loops: CDR1 KGHSH, CDR2 LQKENI. The CDR3 sequence is 15 residues long. Complete variable domain (other parts from reference TRBV18 and TRBJ2-5): NAGVMQNPRHLVRRRGQEARLRCSPMKGHSHVYWYRQLPEEGLKFMVYLQKENIIDESGMPKERFSAEFPKEGPSILRIQQVVRGDSAAYFCASSPGRAYQETQYFGPGTRLLVL.

The chain employs TRBV25-1 and TRBJ2-5; TCRdb's assignment of TRBD2 cannot be checked, as there is no DNA. Germline V gene data show CDR1 as MGHDK and CDR2 as SYGVNS. The CDR3 has 12 residues. CDR3 sequence reads: CASGGTESTQYF.

The rearrangement uses TRBV4-1 and TRBJ2-7; without DNA, the TCRdb call of TRBD2 cannot be checked. This CDR3 comprises 15 residues. Per the germline V gene, CDR1 is MGHRA and CDR2 is YSYEKL. This CDR3 is CASSQFLADSYEQYF.

This rearrangement joins TRBV5-6 to TRBJ2-5; the TCRdb call, TRBD1, lacks DNA for checking. The CDR3 has 15 residues. Germline loops: CDR1 SGHDT, CDR2 YYEEEE. This CDR3 reads CASSLPGEIKETQYF. Full variable domain (rest looked up from reference TRBV5-6 and TRBJ2-5): DAGVTQSPTHLIKTRGQQVTLRCSPKSGHDTVSWYQQALGQGPQFIFQYYEEEERQRGNFPDRFSGHQFPNYSSELNVNALLLGDSALYLCASSLPGEIKETQYFGPGTRLLVL.

The V gene is TRBV18, the J gene TRBJ1-1. The germline V gene encodes CDR1 KGHSH and CDR2 LQKENI. The CDR3 consists of 13 residues. The CDR3 is CASSPPADTEAFF.

The rearrangement uses TRBV12-3 or TRBV12-4 and TRBJ2-2; TCRdb indicates TRBD1, and absent DNA this call remains unverified. CDR3 length equals 15 residues. CDR3 sequence reads: CASSLGGQLTGELFF.

The chain is built from TRBV24-1 and TRBJ2-1; without DNA, the TCRdb call of TRBD1 cannot be checked. This CDR3 is built from 14 residues. Germline-derived CDR1 and CDR2 are KGHDR and SFDVKD. The CDR3 region is CATSVRTNYNEQFF.

The chain joins TRBV29-1 to TRBJ2-1; there is no DNA to check the TCRdb D call of TRBD1. The length of the CDR3 is 14 residues. Germline CDR1 reads SQVTM; CDR2 reads ANQGSEA. CDR3 amino acids: CSVRQLGAYNEQFF.

This rearrangement joins TRBV20-1 to TRBJ2-1; there is no DNA to check the TCRdb D call of TRBD2. Germline lookup yields CDR1 DFQATT and CDR2 SNEGSKA (reference sequence). The CDR3 is made up of 17 amino acids. The CDR3 here is CSARDGLAGGVYNEQFF.

The chain carries TRBV12-3 or TRBV12-4 and TRBJ2-3; the TRBD1 assignment by TCRdb is unverifiable without DNA. There are 16 residues in the CDR3. This CDR3 reads CASSLGTGVNTDTQYF.

This chain connects TRBV12-3 or TRBV12-4 to TRBJ1-5; TCRdb's assignment of TRBD1 cannot be checked, as there is no DNA. The CDR3 contains 16 residues. The CDR3 sequence is CASSFVGGPSNQPQHF.

The chain has TRBV20-1 and TRBJ2-5. This CDR3 is 16 amino acids long. The germline V gene encodes CDR1 DFQATT and CDR2 SNEGSKA (reference sequence). CDR3 loop: CSARDLAGGGEETQYF.

The V gene is TRBV5-1, the J gene TRBJ2-7; the TRBD1 assignment by TCRdb is unverifiable without DNA. From germline, CDR1 is SGHRS and CDR2 YFSETQ. The CDR3 is 17 residues long. The CDR3 spells CASSFQQGPPGVHEQYF.

This chain uses TRBV15 with TRBJ2-7; TCRdb's D call of TRBD2 is untestable without DNA. The CDR3 has 16 residues. Germline V gene data show CDR1 as LNHNV and CDR2 as YYDKDF (reference sequence). This chain's CDR3 is CATSRDQGLESYEQYF.

The V and J genes are TRBV18 and TRBJ1-1; TCRdb's D gene call, TRBD1, goes unchecked for lack of DNA. Germline V gene data show CDR1 as KGHSH and CDR2 as LQKENI. The CDR3 totals 15 residues. The CDR3: CASSYGGAGSTEAFF.

V is TRBV5-1 and J is TRBJ2-7; as DNA is missing, the TRBD1 call by TCRdb cannot be tested. Germline assignment: CDR1 SGHRS and CDR2 YFSETQ. The CDR3 contains 14 residues. CDR3: CASSPDRRSYEQYF.

This chain links TRBV5-5 with TRBJ2-3; no DNA is available, so the TRBD2 call from TCRdb remains unchecked. CDR3 size: 15 residues. Looked up from germline, CDR1 is SGHKS and CDR2 is YYEKEE (reference sequence). CDR3: CASSPSGGGTDTQYF.

The chain couples TRBV18 to TRBJ2-7; the D call of TRBD1 rests on TCRdb alone, since no DNA is present to check it. Germline V gene lookup returns CDR1 KGHSH and CDR2 LQKENI. The CDR3 extends over 15 amino acids. The chain's CDR3 is CASSPPGQGYREQYF.

The chain carries TRBV20-1 and TRBJ2-7; TCRdb indicates TRBD1, and absent DNA this call remains unverified. The length of the CDR3 is 12 residues. Germline V gene lookup returns CDR1 DFQATT and CDR2 SNEGSKA (reference sequence). The CDR3 is CSAGGPRNEQYF.

Here the CDR3 reads CASSRDRLDTQYF. The genes are TRBV7-2 and TRBJ2-3; no DNA is available, so the TRBD1 call from TCRdb remains unchecked. Per germline, CDR1 SGHTA and CDR2 FQGNSA. The CDR3 loop spans 13 amino acids.

This rearrangement joins TRBV7-9 to TRBJ2-7; the TCRdb call, TRBD1, lacks DNA for checking. This CDR3 has 12 amino acids. CDR1 is SEHNR and CDR2 is FQNEAQ in the germline V gene (reference sequence). The CDR3 here is CASSSQANEQYF.

The V and J genes are TRBV5-6 and TRBJ2-2. Germline V gives CDR1 SGHDT, CDR2 YYEEEE. The CDR3 covers 14 residues. CDR3 in amino acids: CASSLRSGSGELFF.

The chain combines TRBV18 with TRBJ1-1. Germline CDR1 and CDR2: KGHSH and LQKENI. The CDR3 loop spans 12 amino acids. Here the CDR3 reads CASSPGDSEAFF.

The chain combines TRBV12-3 or TRBV12-4 with TRBJ2-1. CDR3 length: 14 amino acids. The CDR3 region is CASSESLGDNEQFF.

V usage is TRBV5-1 and J usage is TRBJ2-2; the TRBD2 assignment by TCRdb is unverifiable without DNA. The CDR3 totals 18 residues. CDR1 and CDR2 from the germline V gene are SGHRS and YFSETQ. This chain's CDR3 is CASSPGTRAPTVGGELFF.

This rearrangement joins TRBV7-9 to TRBJ1-1; TCRdb's assignment of TRBD1 cannot be checked, as there is no DNA. The germline gives CDR1 SEHNR, CDR2 FQNEAQ (reference sequence). The CDR3 totals 15 residues. This chain's CDR3 is CASSLGAGEYTEAFF.

CDR3 residues: CATSDPPGATYNEQFF. J is TRBJ2-1 and V is TRBV24-1; lacking DNA, the TRBD1 call made by TCRdb goes unchecked. The CDR3 runs 16 residues. Germline loops: CDR1 KGHDR, CDR2 SFDVKD.